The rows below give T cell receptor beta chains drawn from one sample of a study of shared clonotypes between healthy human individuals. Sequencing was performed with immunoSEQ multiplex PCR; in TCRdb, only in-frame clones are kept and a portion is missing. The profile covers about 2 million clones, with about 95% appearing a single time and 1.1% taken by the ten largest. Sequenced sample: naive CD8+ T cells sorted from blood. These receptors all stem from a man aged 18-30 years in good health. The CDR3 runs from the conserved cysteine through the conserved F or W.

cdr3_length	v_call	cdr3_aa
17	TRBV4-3	CASSQEHVGVSNQPQHF
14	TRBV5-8	CASSLGRTGETQYF
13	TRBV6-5	CASSYGSGDEQYF
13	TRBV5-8	CASSLGIYNEQFF
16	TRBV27	CASSYSSGRDTDTQYF
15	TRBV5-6	CASSSHRGLTYEQYF
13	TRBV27	CASSPGGWAEAFF
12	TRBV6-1	CASTWESYEQYF
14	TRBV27	CASSLAANTGELFF
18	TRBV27	CASSYGRSGTGVGYGYTF
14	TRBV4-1	CASSQGFGSTEAFF
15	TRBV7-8	CASSFLDRGADTQYF